This TCR beta chain was identified during a study of vaccination and CD4 T cells after COVID-19. Study-wide results and caveats: Convalescent patients studied were relatively few, and early post-infection timepoints were absent.

As to this clonotype: The antigen remains undetermined.

As to treatment: approximately nine-day PBMC culture with coronavirus spike peptide pools or control peptides (ViraFEST assay). Germline V lookup: CDR1 MNHEY, CDR2 SVGAGI. The CDR3 covers 14 residues. Between the trimmed V and J ends, which lost 4 bases and 4 bases, there was a span of 11 bases. Oncomine TCR Beta short-read sequencing was applied to DNA from cultured CD4+ T cells. TCRdb re-called the PCR reads through MiXCR, storing one row per CDR3 protein. The table has roughly 20,000 distinct CDR3 sequences, about 43% seen once; the top ten hold just under 3%. The sequencing used CD4+ T cells from blood, cultured in vitro, collected after SARS-CoV-2 vaccination. This TCR was recovered from a human donor who had recovered from COVID-19. The rearrangement joins TRBV6-5 to TRBJ1-3, with D possibly TRBD1 on 5 matching bases. CDR3 sequence: CASSSGVGGNTIYF. Here the CDR3 DNA reads TGTGCCAGCAGTTCGGGGGTAGGGGGAAACACCATATATTTT.